This TCR beta chain was sequenced in a study of cytomegalovirus exposure and HLA in healthy donors. CDR3 length equals 14 residues. Trimming pared 2 bases from V and 7 bases from J, leaving 11 bases between. Germline V CDR1 and CDR2: PRHDT, FYEKMQ (reference sequence). The PCR used 60 Vbeta and 13 Jbeta primers. Sequencing was performed with immunoSEQ multiplex PCR; in TCRdb, only in-frame clones are kept and a portion is missing. The repertoire includes fewer than 150,000 clones, roughly 74% of them detected once, and about 6% sits in the top ten. Points from the study as a whole: A likely sequencing artifact accounted for one observed cluster of highly shared sequence variants. Some TCR beta chains (roughly 150 of them) were listed as cytomegalovirus-associated. DRB1 showed the most TCR associations and HLA-C the fewest in a later analysis, as rates varied by HLA locus.

Of note for this clone: Its antigen remains unidentified.

Sequenced sample: PBMCs. This receptor was taken from a woman in her fifties or sixties in good health and CMV-seropositive. This chain links TRBV13 with TRBJ2-2, with D possibly matching TRBD1 (6 bases). In DNA form, the CDR3 reads TGTGCCAGCAGCTTAACAGGGCCCCACGGGGAGCTGTTTTTT. Its translation is CASSLTGPHGELFF.